This T cell receptor (beta chain) was captured in a study of response to subunit inactivated influenza vaccine. A single record per CDR3 protein comes from TCRdb applying MiXCR to the RT-PCR reads. Of 290,000 or so distinct CDR3 sequences listed, about 20% are singletons. Notes on the study in general: New T cells are recruited in small numbers by each seasonal influenza vaccination, according to the authors' suggestion.

This clonotype has at least ten counts. The antigen is unknown. The sequence was collected from a man between 50 and 75 years old who received an inactivated influenza vaccine. Sequenced material: PBMCs from blood, taken less than 22 months after vaccination.

This CDR3 reads CASSYRSGGAYEQFF. The CDR3 bases are TGTGCCAGCAGTTACAGGAGCGGGGGGGCATATGAGCAGTTCTTC. The chain has TRBV6-5 and TRBJ2-1; 10 bases match TRBD2. The ends lost 2 bases at V and 8 bases at J; junction bases unmatched: 6. Germline-derived CDR1 and CDR2 are MNHEY and SVGAGI. CDR3 length: 15 residues.